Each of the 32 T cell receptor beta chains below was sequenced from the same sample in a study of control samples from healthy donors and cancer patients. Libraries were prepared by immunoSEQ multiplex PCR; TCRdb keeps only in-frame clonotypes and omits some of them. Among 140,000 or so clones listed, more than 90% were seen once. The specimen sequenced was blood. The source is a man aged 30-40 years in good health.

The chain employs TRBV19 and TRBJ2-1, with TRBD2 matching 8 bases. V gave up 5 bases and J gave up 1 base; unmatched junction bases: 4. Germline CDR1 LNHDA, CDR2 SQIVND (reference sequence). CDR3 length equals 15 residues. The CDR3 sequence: CASSASGGSYNEQFF. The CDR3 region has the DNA TGTGCCAGTAGTGCGAGCGGGGGTTCCTACAATGAGCAGTTCTTC.

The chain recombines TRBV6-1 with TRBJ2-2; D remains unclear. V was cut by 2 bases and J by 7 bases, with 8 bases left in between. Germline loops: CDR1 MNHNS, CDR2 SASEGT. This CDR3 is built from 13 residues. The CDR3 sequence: CASSEWLSGELFF. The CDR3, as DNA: TGTGCCAGCAGTGAATGGTTAAGCGGGGAGCTGTTTTTT.

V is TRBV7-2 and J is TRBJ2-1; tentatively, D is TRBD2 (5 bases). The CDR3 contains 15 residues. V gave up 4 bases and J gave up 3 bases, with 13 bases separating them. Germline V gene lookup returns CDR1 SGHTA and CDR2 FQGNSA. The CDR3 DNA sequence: TGTGCCAGCAGCTACTCGGGAAGATTCTACAATGAGCAGTTCTTC. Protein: CASSYSGRFYNEQFF.

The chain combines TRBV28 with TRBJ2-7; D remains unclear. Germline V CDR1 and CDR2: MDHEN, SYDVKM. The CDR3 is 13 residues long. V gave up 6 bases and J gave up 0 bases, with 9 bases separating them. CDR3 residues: CASSLEISYEQYF. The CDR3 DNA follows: TGTGCCAGCAGCCTAGAAATCTCCTACGAGCAGTACTTC.

The CDR3 coding sequence is TGTGCCACCAGTTTCGGACAGATGACCGGGGAGCTGTTTTTT. Translating it yields CATSFGQMTGELFF. V gene TRBV24-1 combines with J gene TRBJ2-2; the D gene is possibly TRBD1 (6 bases). The length of the CDR3 is 14 residues. Germline loops: CDR1 KGHDR, CDR2 SFDVKD. V lost 6 bases and J 5 bases, leaving 12 bases between the germline ends.

The CDR3 DNA sequence: TGTGCCAGCAGTACCCCGGGACTAGCGGGAAGCACAGATACGCAGTATTTT. It codes for CASSTPGLAGSTDTQYF. V is TRBV27 and J is TRBJ2-3; 13 bases fit TRBD2. The V segment lost 5 bases and the J segment 0 bases; nucleotides outside the gene matches: 5. This CDR3 has 17 amino acids. Germline V gives CDR1 MNHEY, CDR2 SMNVEV (reference sequence).

The CDR3 protein is CASSTTRGESSYEQYF. The CDR3 DNA reads TGTGCCAGTAGTACTACCAGGGGCGAAAGCTCCTACGAGCAGTACTTC. The rearrangement links TRBV19 to TRBJ2-7; the D gene is possibly TRBD1 (6 bases). The CDR3 has 16 residues. The germline CDR1 and CDR2 sequences are LNHDA and SQIVND (reference sequence). The V and J ends lost 4 bases and 0 bases respectively, with 16 bases between them. Filled out from reference TRBV19 and TRBJ2-7, the complete variable domain reads DGGITQSPKYLFRKEGQNVTLSCEQNLNHDAMYWYRQDPGQGLRLIYYSQIVNDFQKGDIAEGYSVSREKKESFPLTVTSAQKNPTAFYLCASSTTRGESSYEQYFGPGTRLTVT.

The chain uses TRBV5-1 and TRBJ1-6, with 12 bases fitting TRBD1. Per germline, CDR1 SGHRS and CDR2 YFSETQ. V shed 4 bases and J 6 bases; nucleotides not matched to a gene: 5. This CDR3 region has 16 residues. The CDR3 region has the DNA TGCGCCAGCAGCCGGGGGACAGGGGGCACTAATTCACCCCTCCACTTT. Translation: CASSRGTGGTNSPLHF.

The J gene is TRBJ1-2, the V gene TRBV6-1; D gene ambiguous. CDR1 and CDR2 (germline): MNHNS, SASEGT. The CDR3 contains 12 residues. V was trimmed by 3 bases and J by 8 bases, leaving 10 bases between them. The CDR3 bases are TGTGCCAGCAGTGAGGGGATAGGAGGCTACACCTTC. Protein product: CASSEGIGGYTF.

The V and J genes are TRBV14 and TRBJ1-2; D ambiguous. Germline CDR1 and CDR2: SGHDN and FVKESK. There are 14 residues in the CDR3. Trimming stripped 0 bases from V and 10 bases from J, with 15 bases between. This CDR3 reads CASSQDRSPGPYTF. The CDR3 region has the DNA TGTGCCAGCAGCCAAGACAGATCTCCAGGTCCCTACACCTTC.

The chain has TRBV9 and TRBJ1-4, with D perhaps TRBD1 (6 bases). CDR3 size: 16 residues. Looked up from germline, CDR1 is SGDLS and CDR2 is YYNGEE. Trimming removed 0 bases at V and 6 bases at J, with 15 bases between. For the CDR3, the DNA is TGTGCCAGCAGCGTAGCTACAGGGAAAGGCGATGAAAAACTGTTTTTT. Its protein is CASSVATGKGDEKLFF.

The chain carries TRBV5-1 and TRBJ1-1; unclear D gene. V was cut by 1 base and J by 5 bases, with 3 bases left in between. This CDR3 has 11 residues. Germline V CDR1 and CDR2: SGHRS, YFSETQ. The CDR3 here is CASSLTTEAFF. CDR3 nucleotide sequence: TGCGCCAGCAGCTTGACAACTGAAGCTTTCTTT.

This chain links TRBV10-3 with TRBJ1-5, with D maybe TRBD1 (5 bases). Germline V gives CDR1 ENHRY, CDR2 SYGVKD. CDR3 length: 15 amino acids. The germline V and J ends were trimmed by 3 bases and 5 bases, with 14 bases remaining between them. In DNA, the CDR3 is TGTGCCATCAGTGATAGACGGGACCGGGATCAGCCCCAGCATTTT. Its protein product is CAISDRRDRDQPQHF.

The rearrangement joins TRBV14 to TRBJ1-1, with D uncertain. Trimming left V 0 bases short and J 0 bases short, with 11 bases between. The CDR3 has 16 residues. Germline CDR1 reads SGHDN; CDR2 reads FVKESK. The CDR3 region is CASSQEPLPLNTEAFF. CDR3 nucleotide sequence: TGTGCCAGCAGCCAAGAGCCCCTTCCTCTGAACACTGAAGCTTTCTTT.

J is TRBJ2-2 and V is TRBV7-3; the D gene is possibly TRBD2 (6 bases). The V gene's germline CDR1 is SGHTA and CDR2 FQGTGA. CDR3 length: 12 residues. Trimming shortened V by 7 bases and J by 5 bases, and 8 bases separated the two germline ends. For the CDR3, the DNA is TGTGCCAGCAATGCGGGAACCGGGGAGCTGTTTTTT. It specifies CASNAGTGELFF.

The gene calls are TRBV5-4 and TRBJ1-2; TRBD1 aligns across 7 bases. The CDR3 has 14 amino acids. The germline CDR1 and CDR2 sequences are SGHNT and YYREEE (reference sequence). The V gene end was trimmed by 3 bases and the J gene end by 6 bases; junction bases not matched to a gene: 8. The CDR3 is CASSSGQTRDGYTF. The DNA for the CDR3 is TGTGCCAGCAGCTCGGGACAGACAAGGGATGGCTACACCTTC.

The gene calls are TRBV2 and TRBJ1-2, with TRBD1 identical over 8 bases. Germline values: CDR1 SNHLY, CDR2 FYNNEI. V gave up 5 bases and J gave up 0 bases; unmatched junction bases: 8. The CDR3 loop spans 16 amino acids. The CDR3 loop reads CASSFLRTGPNYGYTF. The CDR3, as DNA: TGTGCCAGCAGTTTCTTGAGGACAGGGCCTAACTATGGCTACACCTTC.

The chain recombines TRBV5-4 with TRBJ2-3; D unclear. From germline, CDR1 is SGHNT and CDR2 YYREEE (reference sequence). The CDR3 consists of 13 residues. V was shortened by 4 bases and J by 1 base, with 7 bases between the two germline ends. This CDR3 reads CASSTLGTDTQYF. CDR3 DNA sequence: TGTGCCAGCAGCACCCTAGGCACAGATACGCAGTATTTT.

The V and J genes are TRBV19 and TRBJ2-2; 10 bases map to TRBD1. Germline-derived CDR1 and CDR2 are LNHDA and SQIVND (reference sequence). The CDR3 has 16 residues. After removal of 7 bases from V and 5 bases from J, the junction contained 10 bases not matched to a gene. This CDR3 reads CASIVAGTGDTGELFF. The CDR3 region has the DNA TGTGCCAGTATCGTTGCCGGGACAGGGGATACCGGGGAGCTGTTTTTT.

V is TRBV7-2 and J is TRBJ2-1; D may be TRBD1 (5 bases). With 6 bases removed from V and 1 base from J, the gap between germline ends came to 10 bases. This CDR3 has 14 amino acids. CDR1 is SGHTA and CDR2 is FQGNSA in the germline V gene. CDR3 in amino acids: CASSPGLSYNEQFF. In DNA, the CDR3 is TGTGCCAGCAGTCCAGGGTTGTCCTACAATGAGCAGTTCTTC. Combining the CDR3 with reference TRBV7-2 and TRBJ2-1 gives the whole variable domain GAGVSQSPSNKVTEKGKDVELRCDPISGHTALYWYRQSLGQGLEFLIYFQGNSAPDKSGLPSDRFSAERTGGSVSTLTIQRTQQEDSAVYLCASSPGLSYNEQFFGPGTRLTVL.

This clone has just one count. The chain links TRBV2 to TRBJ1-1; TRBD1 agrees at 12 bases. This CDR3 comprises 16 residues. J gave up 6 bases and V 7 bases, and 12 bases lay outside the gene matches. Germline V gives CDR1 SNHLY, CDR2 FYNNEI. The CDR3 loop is CASTPPGGQGAAEAFF. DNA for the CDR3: TGTGCCAGCACCCCCCCGGGGGGACAGGGGGCAGCTGAAGCTTTCTTT.

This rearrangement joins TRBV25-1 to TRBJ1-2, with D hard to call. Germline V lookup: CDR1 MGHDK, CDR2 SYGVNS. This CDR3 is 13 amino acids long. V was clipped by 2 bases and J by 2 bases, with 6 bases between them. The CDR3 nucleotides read TGTGCCAGCAGTGAAACGCCCAACTATGGCTACACCTTC. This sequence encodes CASSETPNYGYTF.

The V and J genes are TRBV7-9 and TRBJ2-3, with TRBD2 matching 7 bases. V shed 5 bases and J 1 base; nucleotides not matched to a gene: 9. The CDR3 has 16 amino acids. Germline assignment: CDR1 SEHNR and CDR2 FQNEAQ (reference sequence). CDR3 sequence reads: CASSPRGAGGTDTQYF. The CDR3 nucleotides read TGTGCCAGCAGCCCCAGAGGGGCGGGGGGCACAGATACGCAGTATTTT.

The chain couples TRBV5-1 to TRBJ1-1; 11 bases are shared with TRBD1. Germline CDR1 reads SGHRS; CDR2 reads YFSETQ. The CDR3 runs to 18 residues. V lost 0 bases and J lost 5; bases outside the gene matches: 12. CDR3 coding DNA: TGCGCCAGCAGCTTGGATCCGGGACAGGGGGTGATAGAGACTGAAGCTTTCTTT. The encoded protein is CASSLDPGQGVIETEAFF.

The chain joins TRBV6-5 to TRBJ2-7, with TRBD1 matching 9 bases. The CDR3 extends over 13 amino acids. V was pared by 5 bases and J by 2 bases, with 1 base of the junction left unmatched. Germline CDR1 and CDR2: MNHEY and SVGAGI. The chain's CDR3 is CASSRTGAYEQYF. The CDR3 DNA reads TGTGCCAGCAGTAGGACAGGGGCCTACGAGCAGTACTTC.

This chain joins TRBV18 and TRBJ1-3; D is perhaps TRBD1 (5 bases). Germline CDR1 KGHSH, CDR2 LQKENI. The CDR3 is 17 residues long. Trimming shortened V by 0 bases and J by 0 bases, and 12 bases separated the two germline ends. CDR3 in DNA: TGTGCCAGCTCACCACCGAAGGGGATCACCTCTGGAAACACCATATATTTT. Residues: CASSPPKGITSGNTIYF.

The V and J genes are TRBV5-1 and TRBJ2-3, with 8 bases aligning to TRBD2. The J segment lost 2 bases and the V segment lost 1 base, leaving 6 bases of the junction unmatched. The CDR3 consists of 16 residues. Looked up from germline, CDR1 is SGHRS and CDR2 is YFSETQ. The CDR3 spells CASSLSLAGNTDTQYF. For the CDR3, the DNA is TGCGCCAGCAGCTTGTCTCTAGCGGGTAACACAGATACGCAGTATTTT.

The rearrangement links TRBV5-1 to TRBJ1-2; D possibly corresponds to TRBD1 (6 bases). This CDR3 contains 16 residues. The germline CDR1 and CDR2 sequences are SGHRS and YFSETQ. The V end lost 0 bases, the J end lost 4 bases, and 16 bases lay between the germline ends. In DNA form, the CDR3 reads TGCGCCAGCAGCTTGGTTACAGGGAAAAATGGCTATGGCTACACCTTC. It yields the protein CASSLVTGKNGYGYTF.

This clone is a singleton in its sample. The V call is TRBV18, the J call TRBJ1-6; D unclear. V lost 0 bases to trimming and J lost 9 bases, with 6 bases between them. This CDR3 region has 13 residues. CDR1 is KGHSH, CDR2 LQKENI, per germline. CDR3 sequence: CASSPPPISPLHF. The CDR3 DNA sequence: TGTGCCAGCTCACCACCCCCGATTTCACCCCTCCACTTT.

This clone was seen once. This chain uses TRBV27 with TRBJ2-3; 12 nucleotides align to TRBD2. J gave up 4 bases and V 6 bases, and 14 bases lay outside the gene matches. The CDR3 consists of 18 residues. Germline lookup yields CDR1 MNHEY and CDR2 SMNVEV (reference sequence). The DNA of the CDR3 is TGTGCCAGCAGGCTTCTAGCGGGGGGGCCAATTTTTCCAGATACGCAGTATTTT. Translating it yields CASRLLAGGPIFPDTQYF.

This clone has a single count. The CDR3 is CASSQTGTGFNQPQHF. The CDR3 DNA reads TGTGCCAGCAGCCAAACCGGGACAGGGTTCAATCAGCCCCAGCATTTT. The chain has TRBV28 and TRBJ1-5; 9 nucleotides agree with TRBD1. With V trimmed by 6 bases and J by 3 bases, 9 bases remained unmatched. The CDR3 covers 16 residues. Germline V gene sequence: CDR1 MDHEN, CDR2 SYDVKM.

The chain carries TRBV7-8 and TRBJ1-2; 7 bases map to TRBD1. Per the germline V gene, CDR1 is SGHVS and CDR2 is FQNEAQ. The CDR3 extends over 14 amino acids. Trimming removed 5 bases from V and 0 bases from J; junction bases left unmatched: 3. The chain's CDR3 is CASSPGQANYGYTF. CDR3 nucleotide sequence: TGTGCCAGCAGCCCCGGACAGGCTAACTATGGCTACACCTTC. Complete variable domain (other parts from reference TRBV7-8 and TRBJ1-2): GAGVSQSPRYKVAKRGQDVALRCDPISGHVSLFWYQQALGQGPEFLTYFQNEAQLDKSGLPSDRFFAERPEGSVSTLKIQRTQQEDSAVYLCASSPGQANYGYTFGSGTRLTVV.